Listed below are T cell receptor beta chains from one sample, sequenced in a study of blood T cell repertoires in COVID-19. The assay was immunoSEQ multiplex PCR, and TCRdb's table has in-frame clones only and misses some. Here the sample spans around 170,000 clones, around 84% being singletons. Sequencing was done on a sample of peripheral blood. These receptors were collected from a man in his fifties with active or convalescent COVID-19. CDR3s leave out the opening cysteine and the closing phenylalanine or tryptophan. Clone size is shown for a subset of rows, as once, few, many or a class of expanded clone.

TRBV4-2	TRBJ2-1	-	ASSQALAGDNEQF
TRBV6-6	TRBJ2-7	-	ASSYGGRSLHEQY
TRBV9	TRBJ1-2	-	ASSVATRGGYT
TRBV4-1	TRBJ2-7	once	ASSKGLRSYEQY
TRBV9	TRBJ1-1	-	ASSARAGADTEAF
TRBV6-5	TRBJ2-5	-	ASSYLGPGGETQY
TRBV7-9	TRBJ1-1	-	ASSFPGQGANTEAF
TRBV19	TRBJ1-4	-	ASSPPGQGGFGKLF
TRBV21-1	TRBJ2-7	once	ASRRLIPCYEQY
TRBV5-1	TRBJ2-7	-	ASSPSSYEQY
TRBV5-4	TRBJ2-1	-	ASNTRTLSGGGGNEQF
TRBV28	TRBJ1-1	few	ASTDRGLAGAEAF
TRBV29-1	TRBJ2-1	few	SVVIANYNEQF
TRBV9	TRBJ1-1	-	ASSVASGGGSNEAF
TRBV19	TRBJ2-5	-	ASSNQEGLAGVETQY
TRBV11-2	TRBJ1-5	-	ASSQEGGATPQH
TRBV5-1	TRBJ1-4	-	ASSQTGASNEKLF
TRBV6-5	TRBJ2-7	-	ASSGQGLSSYEQY
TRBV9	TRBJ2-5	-	ASNRGQETQY
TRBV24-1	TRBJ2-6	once	ATSDPQGSGANVLT
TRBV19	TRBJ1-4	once	ASSRRTGGIKEKLF
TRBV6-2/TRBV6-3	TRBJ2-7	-	ASSYSRAYEQY
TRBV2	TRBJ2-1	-	ASNAGDYHNEQF
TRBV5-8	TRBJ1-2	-	ASSLGPSNYGYT
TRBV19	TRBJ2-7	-	ASSIDLFGGSSYEQY
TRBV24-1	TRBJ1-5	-	ATSENRGGQPQH
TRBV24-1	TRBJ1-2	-	ATSDAMFSGYT
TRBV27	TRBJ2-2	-	ASSLSLTGNTGELF
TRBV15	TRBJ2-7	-	ATSRGHSGELGQY
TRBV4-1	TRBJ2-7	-	ASSQDSSSGNYEQY
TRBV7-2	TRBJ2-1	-	ASSLFTRREVGEQF
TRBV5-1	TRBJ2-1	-	ASSLDEGWEQF
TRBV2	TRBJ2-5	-	ASSWDRGGGETQY
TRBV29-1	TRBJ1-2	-	SVEGQTSTNYGYT
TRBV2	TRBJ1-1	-	ASSELGGDTEAF
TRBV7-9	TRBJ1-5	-	ASSPGQGDSNQPQH
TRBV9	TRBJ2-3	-	ASSTLGTSTDTQY
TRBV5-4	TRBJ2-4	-	ASSSGPKGDKNIQY
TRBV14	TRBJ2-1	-	ASSQGGRRLAGRNEQF
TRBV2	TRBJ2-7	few	ASSASSGGAIEQY
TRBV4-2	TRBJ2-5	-	ASSQVRTSGTDGETQY
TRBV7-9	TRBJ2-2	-	ASTTSAGAVTGELF
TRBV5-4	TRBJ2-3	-	ASSPETGSDTQY
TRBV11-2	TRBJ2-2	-	ASSLLSGELF
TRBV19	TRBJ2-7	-	ASSIDPDGGPPYEQY
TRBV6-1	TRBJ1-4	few	ASSERGGSGVLF
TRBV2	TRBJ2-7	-	ASSEESGQAFVEQY
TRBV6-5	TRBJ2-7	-	ASTRFSSNSYEQY
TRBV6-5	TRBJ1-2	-	ASSFDSDNPYGYT
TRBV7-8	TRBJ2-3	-	ASSLGQGVTDTQY